This TCR beta chain was obtained from a study of radiation and T cells in renal cell carcinoma. TCRdb's copy holds only in-frame clones and misses some; the assay was immunoSEQ multiplex PCR. The table records some 140,000 clones, nearly 90% of them present only once. Germline V gives CDR1 SEHNR, CDR2 FQNEAQ (reference sequence). With 8 bases removed from V and 2 bases from J, the gap between germline ends came to 9 bases. The CDR3 contains 12 residues. Stated time point: baseline pretreatment blood. Treatment specified: 15 Gy SBRT to primary tumor, nephrectomy 4 weeks later. The sequence came from a woman aged 50 to 60 with renal cell carcinoma. The chain is built from TRBV7-9 and TRBJ1-2; D is unresolved. The sample in question was blood, obtained from a patient whose treatment included radiotherapy and nephrectomy. Here the CDR3 DNA reads TGTGCCAGCTCAGAGGTAAACTATGGCTACACCTTC. Its translation: CASSEVNYGYTF.